This entry is about one TCR beta chain. No antigen is known for it. The data belong to a study of beta chain features in type 1 diabetes. Study-wide results and limits: For cells with high TCR expression, cDNA sequencing could yield over-representation.

The V gene's germline CDR1 is MGHDK and CDR2 SYGVNS. The V segment lost 6 bases and the J segment 0 bases; nucleotides outside the gene matches: 8. The length of the CDR3 is 15 residues. Sequencing targeted expressed TCRB transcripts, as all isolated RNA had been reverse transcribed. Measured with immunoSEQ multiplex PCR; TCRdb has only the in-frame clones, and not every one. The sample has about 900,000 clones; roughly 15% are singletons. Cell sorting via CD45RO/CCR7/CD25/CD127/CD95/CD27 was performed to obtain CD4+ naive, central memory, regulatory and stem cell-like memory cells. Over 95% purity was reached by all sorted populations.

Sequencing was performed on naive CD4+ T cells from blood. The clonotype was recovered from a woman between 18 and 29 years old in good health. The chain combines TRBV25-1 with TRBJ2-7, with TRBD1 identical over 7 bases. CDR3: CASRKTGDSSYEQYF. The DNA of the CDR3 is TGTGCCAGCAGGAAAACAGGGGACAGCTCCTACGAGCAGTACTTC.